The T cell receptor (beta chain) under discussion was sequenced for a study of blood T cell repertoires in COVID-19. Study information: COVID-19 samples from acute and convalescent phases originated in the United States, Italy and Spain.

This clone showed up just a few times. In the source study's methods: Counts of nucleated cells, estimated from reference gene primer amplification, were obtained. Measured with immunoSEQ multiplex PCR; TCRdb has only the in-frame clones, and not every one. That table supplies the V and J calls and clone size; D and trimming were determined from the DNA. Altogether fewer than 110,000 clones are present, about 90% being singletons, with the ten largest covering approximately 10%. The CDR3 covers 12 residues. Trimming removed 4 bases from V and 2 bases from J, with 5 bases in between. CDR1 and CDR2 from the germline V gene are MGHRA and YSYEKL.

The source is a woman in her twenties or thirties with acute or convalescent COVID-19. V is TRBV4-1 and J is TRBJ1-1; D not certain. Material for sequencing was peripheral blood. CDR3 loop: CASSRANTEAFF. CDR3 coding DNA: TGCGCCAGCAGCCGAGCTAACACTGAAGCTTTCTTT.